Presented here are 20 T cell receptor beta chains from one specimen sequenced in a study of regulatory T cells in long-lasting Graves disease. The authors built TCR beta libraries using iRepertoire HTBI primers and Arm-PCR of CDR3 regions. TCRdb redid the calling of the multiplex PCR reads with MiXCR, one entry per CDR3 protein. This table holds about 360,000 distinct CDR3 sequences, around 15% found once. The time point denotes: newly diagnosed GD, antithyroid drugs for less than 3 months. RNA extracted from PBMCs served as the sequencing template. Another study also made use of these data, one on T cells in Graves' hyperthyroidism and ophthalmopathy.

The sample in question was peripheral blood mononuclear cells (PBMCs), obtained at new diagnosis, from a patient treated with antithyroid drugs. The receptor source for this set is a woman younger than 30 with Graves disease.

The CDR3 DNA reads TGCAGCGTTGTATCAGGGAACACTGAAGCTTTCTTT. Its protein is CSVVSGNTEAFF. The chain employs TRBV29-1 and TRBJ1-1; D is unresolved. The V and J ends lost 4 bases and 1 base respectively, with 7 bases between them. This CDR3 comprises 12 residues. CDR1 is SQVTM, CDR2 ANQGSEA, per germline. Based on the CDR3 plus reference TRBV29-1 and TRBJ1-1, the full variable domain is SAVISQKPSRDICQRGTSLTIQCQVDSQVTMMFWYRQQPGQSLTLIATANQGSEATYESGFVIDKFPISRPNLTFSTLTVSNMSPEDSSIYLCSVVSGNTEAFFGQGTRLTVV.

This clonotype was counted at least ten times. V is TRBV28 and J is TRBJ2-1; the match to TRBD2 covers 9 bases. The CDR3 is made up of 16 amino acids. J was trimmed by 9 bases and V by 5 bases; bases with no gene match: 14. CDR1 and CDR2 (germline): MDHEN, SYDVKM. The CDR3 DNA follows: TGTGCCAGCAGTCCCTCAGGAGCGGGGGGTACAAGTGAGCAGTTCTTC. Encoded protein: CASSPSGAGGTSEQFF.

This clonotype was recorded at least ten times. The V gene is TRBV6-5, the J gene TRBJ2-2; 12 nucleotides match TRBD2. V was pared by 0 bases and J by 4 bases, with 0 bases of the junction left unmatched. The CDR3 length is 16 residues. The germline gives CDR1 MNHEY, CDR2 SVGAGI. CDR3 sequence: CASSYSTSGSTGELFF. The CDR3 nucleotides read TGTGCCAGCAGTTACTCGACTAGCGGGAGCACCGGGGAGCTGTTTTTT.

This clonotype was counted between two and nine times. The V call is TRBV25-1, the J call TRBJ2-1; a weak D match, TRBD2 (6 bases). The J call may not be correct, given that the DNA end is closer to TRBJ2-5. CDR3 length: 14 residues. The germline CDR1 and CDR2 sequences are MGHDK and SYGVNS. The CDR3: CASSRGLVQETQYF. In DNA form, the CDR3 reads TGTGCCAGCAGTAGGGGACTGGTCCAAGAGACCCAGTACTTC.

As regards this clonotype: A much larger clone differs from this one at a single base, so this may be a read error. This sequence joins TRBV6-1 and TRBJ2-7; TRBD2 is a possible D gene (6 bases). The CDR3 totals 12 residues. V was shortened by 10 bases and J by 6 bases, with 16 bases between the two germline ends. The V gene's germline CDR1 is MNHNS and CDR2 SASEGT. CDR3 DNA sequence: TGTGCCACCACCTCGGCGGGGTTCGAGCAGTACTTC. It yields the protein CATTSAGFEQYF.

Ten or more counts support this clonotype. This rearrangement joins TRBV12-3 or TRBV12-4 to TRBJ2-5; D perhaps matches TRBD1 (6 bases). CDR3 length equals 15 residues. The V end lost 7 bases, the J end lost 0 bases, and 15 bases lay between the germline ends. The CDR3 loop reads CASTPPGTYQETQYF. In DNA form, the CDR3 reads TGTGCCAGCACCCCTCCCGGGACATACCAAGAGACCCAGTACTTC.

This clonotype was recorded many times. As DNA, the CDR3 is TGCAGTGCCCAGAATGGTATGCAGTTCTTC. Encoded protein: CSAQNGMQFF. This rearrangement joins TRBV20-1 to TRBJ2-1; D uncertain. CDR3 size: 10 residues. CDR1 and CDR2 from the germline V gene are DFQATT and SNEGSKA (reference sequence). The germline V and J ends were trimmed by 6 bases and 12 bases, with 12 bases remaining between them.

At least ten counts were recorded for this clonotype. This sequence joins TRBV6-1 and TRBJ2-7; no firm D call. V gave up 5 bases and J gave up 3 bases, with 11 bases separating them. The CDR3 is 13 amino acids. CDR1 and CDR2 from the germline V gene are MNHNS and SASEGT. Here the CDR3 reads CASSRGRNYEQYF. In nucleotides, the CDR3 is TGTGCCAGCAGTCGCGGACGTAACTACGAGCAGTACTTC.

This chain uses TRBV6-4 with TRBJ1-5; D remains ambiguous. Germline V gives CDR1 MRHNA, CDR2 SNTAGT. The V end lost 2 bases, the J end lost 2 bases, and 1 base lay between the germline ends. There are 12 residues in the CDR3. The CDR3 region is CASSDGNQPQHF. In DNA form, the CDR3 reads TGTGCCAGCAGTGACGGCAATCAGCCCCAGCATTTT.

This clonotype was found many times. The V gene is TRBV28, the J gene TRBJ2-7; D remains ambiguous. Per germline, CDR1 MDHEN and CDR2 SYDVKM. The CDR3 has 13 residues. V shed 2 bases and J shed 4 bases, with 9 bases lying between them. The CDR3 region has the DNA TGTGCCAGCAGTTTAGGGATCGGTTACGAGCAGTACTTC. Translating gives CASSLGIGYEQYF.

The CDR3 sequence is CAISGPNRGPEQFF. CDR3 sequence (DNA): TGTGCCATCAGTGGCCCGAACAGGGGCCCTGAGCAGTTCTTC. The V call is TRBV10-3, the J call TRBJ2-1; 7 bases align to TRBD1. V dropped 4 bases and J dropped 9; count of bases not matched to a gene: 9. Germline CDR1 reads ENHRY; CDR2 reads SYGVKD. CDR3 length: 14 residues.

Many counts were recorded for this clonotype. This chain joins TRBV30 and TRBJ2-1; 10 nucleotides align to TRBD2. Per the germline V gene, CDR1 is GTSNPN and CDR2 is SVGIG (reference sequence). The V gene end was trimmed by 8 bases and the J gene end by 4 bases; junction bases not matched to a gene: 8. The CDR3 sequence is 14 residues long. For the CDR3, the DNA is TGTGCCGGTTCTTATAGCGGGGGGTACAATGAGCAGTTCTTC. It yields the protein CAGSYSGGYNEQFF.

In this sample, this clonotype turned up many times. V usage is TRBV5-1 and J usage is TRBJ1-1, with 9 bases lining up with TRBD1. The J segment lost 10 bases and the V segment lost 3 bases, leaving 7 bases of the junction unmatched. The CDR3 is made up of 13 amino acids. Germline CDR1 SGHRS, CDR2 YFSETQ. The CDR3 loop reads CASSSIPGQGAFF. CDR3 coding DNA: TGCGCCAGCAGCTCGATACCGGGACAGGGAGCTTTCTTT.

This clonotype was observed at least ten times. Here the CDR3 reads CASSEKGENTGELFF. In nucleotides, the CDR3 is TGCGCCAGCAGTGAGAAGGGGGAGAACACCGGGGAGCTGTTTTTT. The chain carries TRBV10-1 and TRBJ2-2, with D possibly being TRBD1 (6 bases). In germline, CDR1 is WNHNN, CDR2 SYGVQD (reference sequence). The CDR3 sequence is 15 residues long. V lost 2 bases and J 1 base, leaving 8 bases between the germline ends.

In this sample, this clonotype turned up many times. The chain uses TRBV3-1 and TRBJ2-7; TRBD2 matches at 8 bases. Germline CDR1 and CDR2: LGHDT and YNNKEL (reference sequence). The CDR3 is 14 amino acids. Trimming cost V 4 bases and J 6 bases; bases outside gene matches: 8. The DNA of the CDR3 is TGTGCCAGCAGCCCTTTAGCGGGAACAGGCGAGCAGTACTTC. This gives the protein CASSPLAGTGEQYF.

This clonotype was counted ten times or more. The gene calls are TRBV7-2 and TRBJ2-7; possible D gene TRBD1, 5 bases. Germline values: CDR1 SGHTA, CDR2 FQGNSA. Trimming cost V 0 bases and J 3 bases, with 12 bases left between them. There are 15 residues in the CDR3. For the CDR3, the DNA is TGTGCCAGCAGCTTAGCGGCCGAGGACAACTACGAGCAGTACTTC. This translates into CASSLAAEDNYEQYF.

The rearrangement uses TRBV5-4 and TRBJ2-1; D is undetermined. The CDR3 is 17 amino acids. Germline-derived CDR1 and CDR2 are SGHNT and YYREEE (reference sequence). With 1 base removed from V and 2 bases from J, the gap between germline ends came to 16 bases. The chain's CDR3 is CASSLKTGPQAYNEQFF. For the CDR3, the DNA is TGTGCCAGCAGCTTGAAAACCGGGCCGCAAGCCTACAATGAGCAGTTCTTC.

This clonotype appeared many times. This chain connects TRBV20-1 to TRBJ1-5, with D possibly matching TRBD1 (5 bases). Germline CDR1 reads DFQATT; CDR2 reads SNEGSKA (reference sequence). Trimming cost V 5 bases and J 2 bases, with 13 bases left between them. The CDR3 loop spans 14 amino acids. The CDR3 reads CSAQQVVGNQPQHF. The CDR3 nucleotides read TGCAGTGCTCAACAGGTGGTGGGCAATCAGCCCCAGCATTTT.

This clonotype has at least ten counts. The rearrangement joins TRBV30 to TRBJ2-7; the match to TRBD1 covers 11 bases. V trimming: 3 bases; J trimming: 2 bases; junction bases outside the gene matches: 6. The CDR3 spans 15 residues. Germline V gives CDR1 GTSNPN, CDR2 SVGIG (reference sequence). The CDR3 DNA follows: TGTGCCTGGAGGGACGGACAGGGGGCCGCCTACGAGCAGTACTTC. The encoded protein is CAWRDGQGAAYEQYF.

This clonotype was seen repeatedly, ten times or more. This sequence joins TRBV6-2 or TRBV6-3 and TRBJ2-3, with 7 bases that match TRBD2. Germline trimming cut 7 bases from V and 4 bases from J; bases unmatched to any gene: 8. The CDR3 is 14 amino acids. CDR1 and CDR2 (germline): MNHEY, SVGEGT. CDR3 DNA sequence: TGTGCCAGCAACCTCGGGAGGTTCTCAGATACGCAGTATTTT. This translates into CASNLGRFSDTQYF.